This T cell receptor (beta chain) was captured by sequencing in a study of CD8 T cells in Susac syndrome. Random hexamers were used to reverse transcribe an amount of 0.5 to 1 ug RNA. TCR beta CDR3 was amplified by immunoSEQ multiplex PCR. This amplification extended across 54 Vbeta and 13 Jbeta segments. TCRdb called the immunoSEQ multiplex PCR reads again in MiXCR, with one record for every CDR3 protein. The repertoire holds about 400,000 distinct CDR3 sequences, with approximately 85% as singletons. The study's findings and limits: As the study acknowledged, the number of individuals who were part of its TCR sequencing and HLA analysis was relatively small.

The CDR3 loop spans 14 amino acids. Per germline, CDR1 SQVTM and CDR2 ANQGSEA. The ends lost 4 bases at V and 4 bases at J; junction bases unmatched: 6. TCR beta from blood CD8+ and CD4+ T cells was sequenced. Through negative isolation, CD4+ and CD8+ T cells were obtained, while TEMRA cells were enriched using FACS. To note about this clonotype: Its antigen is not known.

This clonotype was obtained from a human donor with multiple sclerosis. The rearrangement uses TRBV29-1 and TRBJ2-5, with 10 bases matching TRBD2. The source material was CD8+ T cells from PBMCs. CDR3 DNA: TGCAGCGTTGCGGGACTAGCGCAAGGAGAGACCCAGTACTTC. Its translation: CSVAGLAQGETQYF.